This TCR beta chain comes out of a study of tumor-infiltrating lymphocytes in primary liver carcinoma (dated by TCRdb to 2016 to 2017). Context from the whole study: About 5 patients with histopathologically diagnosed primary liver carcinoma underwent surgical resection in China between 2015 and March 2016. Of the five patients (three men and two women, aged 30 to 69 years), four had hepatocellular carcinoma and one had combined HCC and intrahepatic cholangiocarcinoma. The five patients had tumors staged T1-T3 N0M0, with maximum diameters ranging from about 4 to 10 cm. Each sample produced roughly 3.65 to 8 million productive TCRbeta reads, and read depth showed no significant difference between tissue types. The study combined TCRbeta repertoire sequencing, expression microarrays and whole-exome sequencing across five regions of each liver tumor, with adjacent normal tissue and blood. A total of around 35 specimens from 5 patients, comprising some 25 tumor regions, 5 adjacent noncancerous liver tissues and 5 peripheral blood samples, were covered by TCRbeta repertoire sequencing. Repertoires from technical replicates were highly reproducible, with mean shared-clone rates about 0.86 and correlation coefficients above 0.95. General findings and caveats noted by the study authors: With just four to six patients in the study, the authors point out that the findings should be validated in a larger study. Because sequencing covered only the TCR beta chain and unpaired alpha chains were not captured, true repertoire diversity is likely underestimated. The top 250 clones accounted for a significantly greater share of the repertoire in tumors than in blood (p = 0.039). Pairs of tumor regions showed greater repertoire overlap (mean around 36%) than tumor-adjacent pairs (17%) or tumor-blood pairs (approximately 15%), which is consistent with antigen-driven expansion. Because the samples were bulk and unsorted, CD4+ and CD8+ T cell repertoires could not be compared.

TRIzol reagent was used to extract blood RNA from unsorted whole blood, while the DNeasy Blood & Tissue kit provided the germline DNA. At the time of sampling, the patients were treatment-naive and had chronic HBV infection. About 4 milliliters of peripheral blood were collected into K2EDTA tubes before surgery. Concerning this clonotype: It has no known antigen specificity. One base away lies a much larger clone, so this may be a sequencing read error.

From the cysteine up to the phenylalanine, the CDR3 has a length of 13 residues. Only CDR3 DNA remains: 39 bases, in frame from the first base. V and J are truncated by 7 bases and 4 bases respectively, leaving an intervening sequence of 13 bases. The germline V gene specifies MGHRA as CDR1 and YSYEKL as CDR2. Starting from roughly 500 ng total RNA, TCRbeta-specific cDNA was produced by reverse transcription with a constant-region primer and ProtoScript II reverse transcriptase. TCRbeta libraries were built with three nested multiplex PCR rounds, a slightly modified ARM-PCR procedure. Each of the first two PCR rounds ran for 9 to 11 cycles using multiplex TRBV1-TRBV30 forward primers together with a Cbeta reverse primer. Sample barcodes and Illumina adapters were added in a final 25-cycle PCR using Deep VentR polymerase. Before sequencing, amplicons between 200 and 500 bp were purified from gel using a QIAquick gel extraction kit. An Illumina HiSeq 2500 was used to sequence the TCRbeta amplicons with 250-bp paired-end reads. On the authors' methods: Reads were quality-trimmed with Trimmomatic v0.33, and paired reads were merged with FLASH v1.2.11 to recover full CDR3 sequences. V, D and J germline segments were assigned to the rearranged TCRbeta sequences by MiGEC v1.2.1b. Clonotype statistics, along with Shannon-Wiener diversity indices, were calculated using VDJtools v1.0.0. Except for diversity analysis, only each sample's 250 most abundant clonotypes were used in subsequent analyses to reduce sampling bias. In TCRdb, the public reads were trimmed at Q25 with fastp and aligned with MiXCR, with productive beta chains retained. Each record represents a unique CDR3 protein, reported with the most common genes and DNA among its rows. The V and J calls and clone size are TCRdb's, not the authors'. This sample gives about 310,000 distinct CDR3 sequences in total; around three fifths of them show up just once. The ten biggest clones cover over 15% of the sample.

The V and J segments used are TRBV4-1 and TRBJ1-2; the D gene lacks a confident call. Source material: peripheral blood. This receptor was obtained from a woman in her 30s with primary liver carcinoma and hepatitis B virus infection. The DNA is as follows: TGCGCCAGCACAGTTTCGGTGGGCTATGGCTACACCTTC. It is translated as CASTVSVGYGYTF.